This T cell receptor (beta chain) derives from a study of regulatory T cells in long-lasting Graves disease. Stated time point: persistent/refractory GD, antithyroid drugs over 5 years with positive TRAb. With RNA extracted from PBMCs as input, the TCR library was made. A volume of roughly 9.1 milliliters of peripheral blood was collected in EDTA tubes. The authors built TCR beta libraries using iRepertoire HTBI primers and Arm-PCR of CDR3 regions. TCRdb called the multiplex PCR reads again in MiXCR, with one record for every CDR3 protein. The data contain 300,000 to 400,000 distinct CDR3 sequences, less than 20% of them singletons. General study results and limits: TRBV28 was favored in persistent disease, as were TRBJ1-2 and TRBJ2-5. Study of thyroid tissue was not done, with only peripheral blood studied. Sharing of public clonotypes was greater in persistent patients (2,741) than in new patients (about 970).

To note about this clonotype: Its antigen remains unknown.

The CDR3 is 13 residues long. V shed 6 bases and J shed 6 bases, with 18 bases lying between them. CDR1 and CDR2 (germline): DFQATT, SNEGSKA (reference sequence). This TCR was sampled from a female donor with Graves disease. The rearrangement uses TRBV20-1 and TRBJ2-7, with D tentatively TRBD1 or TRBD2 (5 bases each). The specimen was peripheral blood mononuclear cells (PBMCs), collected when the disease was refractory, from a patient treated with antithyroid drugs. The chain's CDR3 is CSAPQGSGSEQYF. The CDR3 coding sequence is TGCAGTGCCCCCCAGGGTTCGGGGAGCGAGCAGTACTTC.